This TCR beta chain was sequenced during a study of cytomegalovirus exposure and HLA in healthy donors. The PCR was carried out with 60 Vbeta primers and 13 Jbeta primers. Profiled with immunoSEQ multiplex PCR; TCRdb holds only in-frame clones, not every one. The sample has roughly 240,000 clones; roughly 82% are singletons. V dropped 4 bases and J dropped 8; count of bases not matched to a gene: 11. Germline V gene lookup returns CDR1 SGDLS and CDR2 YYNGEE. This CDR3 spans 15 amino acids. This chain uses TRBV9 with TRBJ2-1; 8 nucleotides line up with TRBD2. The TCR was taken from a woman in her thirties or forties in good health and CMV-seropositive. Sequencing was carried out using PBMCs. The DNA for the CDR3 is TGTGCCAGCAGCTCCTGGACTAGCCCTGGAGATGAGCAGTTCTTC. This gives the protein CASSSWTSPGDEQFF.